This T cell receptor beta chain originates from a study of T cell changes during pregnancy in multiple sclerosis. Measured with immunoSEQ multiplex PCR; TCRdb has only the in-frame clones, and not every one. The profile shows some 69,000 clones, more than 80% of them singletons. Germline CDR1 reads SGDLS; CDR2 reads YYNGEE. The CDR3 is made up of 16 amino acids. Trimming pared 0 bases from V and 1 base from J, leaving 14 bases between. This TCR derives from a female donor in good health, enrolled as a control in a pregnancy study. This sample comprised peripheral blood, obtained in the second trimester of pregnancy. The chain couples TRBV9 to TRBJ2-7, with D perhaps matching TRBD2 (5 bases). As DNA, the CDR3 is TGTGCCAGCAGCGTAGGTGCCGGTCGAGGGTCCTACGAGCAGTACTTC. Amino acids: CASSVGAGRGSYEQYF. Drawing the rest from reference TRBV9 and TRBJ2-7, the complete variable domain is DSGVTQTPKHLITATGQRVTLRCSPRSGDLSVYWYQQSLDQGLQFLIQYYNGEERAKGNILERFSAQQFPDLHSELNLSSLELGDSALYFCASSVGAGRGSYEQYFGPGTRLTVT.